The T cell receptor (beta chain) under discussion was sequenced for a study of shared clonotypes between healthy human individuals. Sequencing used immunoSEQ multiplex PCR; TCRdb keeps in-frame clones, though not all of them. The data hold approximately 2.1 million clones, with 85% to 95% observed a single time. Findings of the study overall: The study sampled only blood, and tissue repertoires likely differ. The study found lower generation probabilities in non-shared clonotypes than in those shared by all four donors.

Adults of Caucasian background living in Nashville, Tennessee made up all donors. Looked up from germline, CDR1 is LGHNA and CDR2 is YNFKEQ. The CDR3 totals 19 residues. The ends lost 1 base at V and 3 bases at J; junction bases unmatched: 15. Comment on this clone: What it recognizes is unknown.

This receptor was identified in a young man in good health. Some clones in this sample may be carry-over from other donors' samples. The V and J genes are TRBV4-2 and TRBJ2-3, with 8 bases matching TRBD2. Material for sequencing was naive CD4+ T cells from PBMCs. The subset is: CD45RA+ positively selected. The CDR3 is CASSQGPRMTGGPTDTQYF. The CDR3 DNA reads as TGTGCCAGCAGCCAAGGGCCCCGCATGACGGGAGGGCCAACAGATACGCAGTATTTT.